This TCR beta chain is drawn from a study of identical twins. General study findings and limits: Researchers caution that invariant MAIT and iNKT cells could partly confound zero-insertion analyses.

This clonotype was recorded many times. The antigen is unknown. V was clipped by 3 bases and J by 0 bases; unmatched bases: 13. The CDR3 totals 19 residues. Per germline, CDR1 MNHEY and CDR2 SMNVEV (reference sequence). Using its own MiXCR run on the 5' RACE reads, TCRdb lists one record per CDR3 protein. The sample lists approximately 600,000 distinct CDR3 sequences, about 7.6% occurring once. The data were also submitted as part of a second study, on yellow fever vaccine responses in identical twins.

The J gene is TRBJ2-2, the V gene TRBV27; 7 positions match TRBD2. This clonotype originated in a woman between 18 and 29 years old in good health. The material sequenced was PBMCs. The CDR3 loop reads CASSFRWTSLGANTGELFF. CDR3 DNA: TGTGCCAGCAGTTTTAGGTGGACTAGTCTCGGTGCGAACACCGGGGAGCTGTTTTTT.